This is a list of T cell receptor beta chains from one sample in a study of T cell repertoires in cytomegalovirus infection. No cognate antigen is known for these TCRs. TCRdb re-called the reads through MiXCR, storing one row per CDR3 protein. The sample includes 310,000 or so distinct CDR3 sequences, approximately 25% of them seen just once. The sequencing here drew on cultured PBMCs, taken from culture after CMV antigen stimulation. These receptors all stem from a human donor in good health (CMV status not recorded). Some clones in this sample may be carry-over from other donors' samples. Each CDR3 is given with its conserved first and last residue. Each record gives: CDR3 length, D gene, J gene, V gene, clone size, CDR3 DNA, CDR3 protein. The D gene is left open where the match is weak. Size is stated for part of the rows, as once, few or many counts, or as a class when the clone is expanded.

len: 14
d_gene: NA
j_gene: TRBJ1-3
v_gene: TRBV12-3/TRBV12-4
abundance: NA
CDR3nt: TGTGCCAGCAGTTTAAGCAGCTCTGGAAACACCATATATTTT
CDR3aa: CASSLSSSGNTIYF

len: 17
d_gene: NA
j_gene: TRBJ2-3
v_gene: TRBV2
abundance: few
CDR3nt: TGTGCCAGCAGTGAGGGGAGGATTGGGCTTCGCACAGATACGCAGTATTTT
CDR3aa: CASSEGRIGLRTDTQYF

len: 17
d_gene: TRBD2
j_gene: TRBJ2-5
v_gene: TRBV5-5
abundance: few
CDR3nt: TGTGCCAGCAGCTTTTTAGAACTACTAGCGATAGGAGAGACCCAGTACTTC
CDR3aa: CASSFLELLAIGETQYF

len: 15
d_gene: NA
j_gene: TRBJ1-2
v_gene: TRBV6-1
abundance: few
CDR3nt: TGTGCCAGCAGTCAGGTTAGGACCGGGGCCGATGGCTACACCTTC
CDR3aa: CASSQVRTGADGYTF

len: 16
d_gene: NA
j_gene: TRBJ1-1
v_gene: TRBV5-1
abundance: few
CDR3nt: TGCGCCAGCAGCTTGGTGGACGGGATGTACGGGACTGAAGCTTTCTTT
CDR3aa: CASSLVDGMYGTEAFF

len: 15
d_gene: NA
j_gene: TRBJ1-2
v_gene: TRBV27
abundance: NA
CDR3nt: TGTGCCAGCAGCCAGGATACCTTAGCTAACTATGGCTACACCTTC
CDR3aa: CASSQDTLANYGYTF

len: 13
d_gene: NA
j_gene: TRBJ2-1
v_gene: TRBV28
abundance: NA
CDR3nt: TGTGCCAGCAACCCCCGGGGTCGCAATGAGCAGTTCTTC
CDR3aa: CASNPRGRNEQFF

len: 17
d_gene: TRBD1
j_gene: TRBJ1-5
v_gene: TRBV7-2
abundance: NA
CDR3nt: TGTGCCAGCAGCCGAGACAGGGGCCGCCCTCTCAATCAGCCCCAGCATTTT
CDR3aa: CASSRDRGRPLNQPQHF

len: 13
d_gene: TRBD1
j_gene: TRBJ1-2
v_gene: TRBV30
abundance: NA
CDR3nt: TGTGCCTGGGCCGGGACAGGGAACTATGGCTACACCTTC
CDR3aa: CAWAGTGNYGYTF

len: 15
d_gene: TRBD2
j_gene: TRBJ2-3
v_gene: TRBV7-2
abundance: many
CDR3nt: TGTGCCAGCAGTTTCAGCGGGAGTCCGACAGATACGCAGTATTTT
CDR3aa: CASSFSGSPTDTQYF

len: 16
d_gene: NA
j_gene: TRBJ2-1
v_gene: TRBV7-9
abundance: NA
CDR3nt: TGTGCCAGCAGCGTACAGCTCCCTCCCAGCGGAGCGGGGCAGTTCTTC
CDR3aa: CASSVQLPPSGAGQFF

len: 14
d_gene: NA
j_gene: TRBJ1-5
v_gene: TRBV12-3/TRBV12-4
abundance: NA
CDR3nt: TGTGCCAGCAGTTCCGCAGGGAGCAATCAGCCCCAGCATTTT
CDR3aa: CASSSAGSNQPQHF

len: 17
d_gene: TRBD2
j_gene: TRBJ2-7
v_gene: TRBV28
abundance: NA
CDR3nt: TGTGCCAGCAGTTTCGGCCGACTAGCGGTATCCGCCTACGAGCAGTACTTC
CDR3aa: CASSFGRLAVSAYEQYF

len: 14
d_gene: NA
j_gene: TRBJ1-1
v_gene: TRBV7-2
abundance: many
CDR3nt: TGTGCCAGCAGCTCCAGACCCTTCGTCACTGAAGCTTTCTTT
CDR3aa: CASSSRPFVTEAFF

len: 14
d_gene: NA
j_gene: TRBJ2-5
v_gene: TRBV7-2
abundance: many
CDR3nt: TGTGCCAGCAGCAATCCCGGCTTTCAAGAGACCCAGTACTTC
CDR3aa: CASSNPGFQETQYF

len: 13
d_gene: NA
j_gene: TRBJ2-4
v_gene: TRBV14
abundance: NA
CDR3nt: TGTGCCAGCAGCCAGTGGGGTGGCGACATTCAGTACTTC
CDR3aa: CASSQWGGDIQYF

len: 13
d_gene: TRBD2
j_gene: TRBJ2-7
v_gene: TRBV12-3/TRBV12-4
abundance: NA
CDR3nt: TGTGCCAGCAGCCTCCTAGCGGGAGTAGAGCAGTACTTC
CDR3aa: CASSLLAGVEQYF

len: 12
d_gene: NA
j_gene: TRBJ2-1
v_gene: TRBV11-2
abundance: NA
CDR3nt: TGTGCCAGCAGCTTAAGCCAGGACGAGCAGTTCTTC
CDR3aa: CASSLSQDEQFF

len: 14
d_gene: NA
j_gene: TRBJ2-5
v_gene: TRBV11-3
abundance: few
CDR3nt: TGTGCCAGCAGCTTAGTAGGCCCCCAGGCGGTCCGGTACTTC
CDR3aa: CASSLVGPQAVRYF

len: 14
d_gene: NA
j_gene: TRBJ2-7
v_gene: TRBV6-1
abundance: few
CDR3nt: TGTGCCAGCAGTCCTCGCGGCGGTTTTTACGAGCAGTACTTC
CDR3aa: CASSPRGGFYEQYF

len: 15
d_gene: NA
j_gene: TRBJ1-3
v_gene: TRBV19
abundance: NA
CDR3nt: TGTGCCAGTAGTGTATTACAGGGATCTGGAAACACCATATATTTT
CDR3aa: CASSVLQGSGNTIYF

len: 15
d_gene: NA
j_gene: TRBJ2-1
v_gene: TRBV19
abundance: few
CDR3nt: TGTGCCAGTTCCCGACAGTTTAGCTCCTACAATGAGCAGTTCTTC
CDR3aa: CASSRQFSSYNEQFF

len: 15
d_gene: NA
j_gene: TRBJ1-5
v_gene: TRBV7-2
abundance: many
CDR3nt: TGTGCCAGCAGCCTAGCAGGGACACCGAATCAGCCCCAGCATTTT
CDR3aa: CASSLAGTPNQPQHF

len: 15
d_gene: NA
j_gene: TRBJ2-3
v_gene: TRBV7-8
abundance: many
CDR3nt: TGTGCCAGCAGCTTAGTAAGATTAAACATAAGAGCGCAGTATTTT
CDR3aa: CASSLVRLNIRAQYF

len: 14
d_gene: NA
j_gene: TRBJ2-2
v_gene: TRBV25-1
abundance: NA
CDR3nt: TGTGCCAGCAGTGGTTTGTATGCCACCGGGGAGCTGTTTTTT
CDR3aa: CASSGLYATGELFF

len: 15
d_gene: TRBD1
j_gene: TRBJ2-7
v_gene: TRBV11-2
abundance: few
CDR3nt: TGTGCCAGCAGCTTCCCGGACAGGGCACGATACGAGCAGTACTTC
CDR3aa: CASSFPDRARYEQYF

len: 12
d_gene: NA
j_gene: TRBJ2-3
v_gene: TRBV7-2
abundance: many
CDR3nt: TGTGCCAGCAGCTTCTCCACAGATACGCAGTATTTT
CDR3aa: CASSFSTDTQYF

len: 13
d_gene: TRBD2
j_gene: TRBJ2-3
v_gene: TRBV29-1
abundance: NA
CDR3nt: TGCAGCGTTGGGACTAGCGCCGCAGATACGCAGTATTTT
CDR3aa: CSVGTSAADTQYF

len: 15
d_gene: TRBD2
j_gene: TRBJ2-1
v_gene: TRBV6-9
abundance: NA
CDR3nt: TGTGCCAGCAGTTTTCAGACTAGCGGGAGTAGTGAGCAGTTCTTC
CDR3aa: CASSFQTSGSSEQFF

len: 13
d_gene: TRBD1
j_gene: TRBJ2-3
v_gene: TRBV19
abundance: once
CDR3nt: TGTGCCAGTAGTAGGACAGGCCCAGATACGCAGTATTTT
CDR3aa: CASSRTGPDTQYF

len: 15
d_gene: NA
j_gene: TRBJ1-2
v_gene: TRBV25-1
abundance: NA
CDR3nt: TGTGCCAGCAGTGAATTAGGCAGGGGTGGCTATGGCTACACCTTC
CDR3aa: CASSELGRGGYGYTF

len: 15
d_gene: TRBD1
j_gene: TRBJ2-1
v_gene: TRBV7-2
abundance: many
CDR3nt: TGTGCCAGCAGTTTTCGGACAGGCCCTCACGATGAGCAGTTCTTC
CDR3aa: CASSFRTGPHDEQFF

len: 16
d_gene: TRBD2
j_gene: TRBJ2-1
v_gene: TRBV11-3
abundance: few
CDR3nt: TGTGCCAGCAGCTTCCCTAGCGGGAGGGCCTTCAATGAGCAGTTCTTC
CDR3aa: CASSFPSGRAFNEQFF

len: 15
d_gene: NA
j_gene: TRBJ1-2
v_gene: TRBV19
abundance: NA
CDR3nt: TGTGCCAGTACGGGGCCGGGTGTGGGAAGAAATGGCTACACCTTC
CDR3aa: CASTGPGVGRNGYTF

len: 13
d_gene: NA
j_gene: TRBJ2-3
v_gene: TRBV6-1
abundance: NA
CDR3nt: TGTGCCACCCGTTGGACGAGCACAGATACGCAGTATTTT
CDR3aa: CATRWTSTDTQYF

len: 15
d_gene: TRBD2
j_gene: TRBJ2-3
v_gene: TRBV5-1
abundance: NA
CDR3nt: TGCGCCAGCAGCTTCCTAGCGGGAACCACAGATACGCAGTATTTT
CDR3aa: CASSFLAGTTDTQYF

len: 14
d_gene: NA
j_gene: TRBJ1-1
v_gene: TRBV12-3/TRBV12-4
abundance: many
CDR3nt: TGTGCCAGCAGGGGCCGGGGGCTCCTCACTGAAGCTTTCTTT
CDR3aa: CASRGRGLLTEAFF

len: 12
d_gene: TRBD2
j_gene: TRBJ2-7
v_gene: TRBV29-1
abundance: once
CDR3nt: TGCAGCGTTGAACTAGCGGGCTACGAGCAGTACTTC
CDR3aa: CSVELAGYEQYF

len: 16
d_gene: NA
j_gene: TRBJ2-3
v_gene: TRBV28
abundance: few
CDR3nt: TGTGCCAGCAGTTTAGCGGCTAGGAAATCCACAGATACGCAGTATTTT
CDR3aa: CASSLAARKSTDTQYF

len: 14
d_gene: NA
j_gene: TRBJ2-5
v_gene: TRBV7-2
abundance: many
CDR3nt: TGTGCCAGCAGCTTAGTTGTTGGTTGGGAGACCCAGTACTTC
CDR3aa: CASSLVVGWETQYF

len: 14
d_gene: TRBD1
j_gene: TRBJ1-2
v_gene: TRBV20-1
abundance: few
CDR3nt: TGCAGTGCTACGACAGGGGGTTTGGACTATGGCTACACCTTC
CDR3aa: CSATTGGLDYGYTF

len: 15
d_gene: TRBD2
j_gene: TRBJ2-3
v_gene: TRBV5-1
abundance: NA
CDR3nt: TGCGCCAGCAGACTAGCGGGAGGTTGGGCAGATACGCAGTATTTT
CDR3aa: CASRLAGGWADTQYF

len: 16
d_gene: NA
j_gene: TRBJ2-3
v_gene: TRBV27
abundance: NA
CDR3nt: TGTGCCAGCAGTTCCTTTGGGTTTCCTAGCACAGATACGCAGTATTTT
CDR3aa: CASSSFGFPSTDTQYF

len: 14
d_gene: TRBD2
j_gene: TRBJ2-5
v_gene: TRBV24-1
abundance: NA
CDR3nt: TGTGCCACCAGTGACACTAGCGGGACCGAGACCCAGTACTTC
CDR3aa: CATSDTSGTETQYF

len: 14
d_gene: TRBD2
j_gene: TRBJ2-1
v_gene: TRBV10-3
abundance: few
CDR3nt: TGTGCCATCAGGACTAGCGGGAGTGTCCATGAGCAGTTCTTC
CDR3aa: CAIRTSGSVHEQFF

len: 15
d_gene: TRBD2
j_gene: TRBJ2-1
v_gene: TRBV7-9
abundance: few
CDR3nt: TGTGCCAGCAGCTTAGGCGGGAGCGGTAGCAATGAGCAGTTCTTC
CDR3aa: CASSLGGSGSNEQFF

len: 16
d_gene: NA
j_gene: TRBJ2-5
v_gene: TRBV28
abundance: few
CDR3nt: TGTGCCAGCAGTCCCCTCGGAGCGGCAGAGCAAGAGACCCAGTACTTC
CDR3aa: CASSPLGAAEQETQYF

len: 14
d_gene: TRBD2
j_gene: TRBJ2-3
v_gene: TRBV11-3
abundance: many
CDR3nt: TGTGCCAGCAGTCTAGCGGGAAACACAGATACGCAGTATTTT
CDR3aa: CASSLAGNTDTQYF

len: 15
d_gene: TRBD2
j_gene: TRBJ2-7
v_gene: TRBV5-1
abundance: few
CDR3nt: TGCGCCAGCAGCTTGGGCGTAGCGGGGCCCTACGAGCAGTACTTC
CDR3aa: CASSLGVAGPYEQYF

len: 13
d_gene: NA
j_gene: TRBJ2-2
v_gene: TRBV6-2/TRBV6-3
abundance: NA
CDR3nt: TGTGCCAGCATCACCGCCGGATGGGGGGAGCTGTTTTTT
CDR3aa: CASITAGWGELFF